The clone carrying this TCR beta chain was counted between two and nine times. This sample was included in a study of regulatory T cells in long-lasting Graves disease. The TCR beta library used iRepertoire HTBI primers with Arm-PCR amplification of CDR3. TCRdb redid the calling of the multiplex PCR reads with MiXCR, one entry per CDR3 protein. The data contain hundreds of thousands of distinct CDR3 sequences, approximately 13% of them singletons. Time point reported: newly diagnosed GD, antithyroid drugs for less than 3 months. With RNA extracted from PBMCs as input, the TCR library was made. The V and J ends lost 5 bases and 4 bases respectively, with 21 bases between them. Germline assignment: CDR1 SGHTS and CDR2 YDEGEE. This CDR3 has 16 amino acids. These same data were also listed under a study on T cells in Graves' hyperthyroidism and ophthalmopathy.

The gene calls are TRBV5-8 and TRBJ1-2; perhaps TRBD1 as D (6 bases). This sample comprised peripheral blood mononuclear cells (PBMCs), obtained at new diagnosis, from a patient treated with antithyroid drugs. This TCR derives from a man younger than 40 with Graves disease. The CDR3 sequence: CASRNRDSTVLYGYTF. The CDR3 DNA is TGTGCCAGCAGAAACAGGGATAGTACGGTTCTCTATGGCTACACCTTC.